This TCR beta chain was sequenced for a study of early stage breast cancer tumors. About the research overall: The ER+/PR+/HER2- tumors included 7 or 8 ductal and four lobular carcinomas. Findings and limits, study-wide: Compared with adjacent normal breast, tumors showed 2 to 2.5-fold denser, more clonal T cells. Tumor and normal breast were distinguished via blood comparison in most of the 16 patients.

TCRdb's copy holds only in-frame clones and misses some; the assay was immunoSEQ multiplex PCR. This table holds roughly 60,000 clones, about three quarters found once. As for this clone: Antigen unknown.

The CDR3 consists of 15 residues. V lost 5 bases and J 4 bases, leaving 12 bases between the germline ends. Germline CDR1 and CDR2: LNHNV and YYDKDF (reference sequence). The chain has TRBV15 and TRBJ1-6; no reliable D call. This receptor was taken from a person in their twenties or thirties with breast cancer. Material: blood. The CDR3 loop is CATSQRRGYNSPLHF. For the CDR3, the DNA is TGTGCCACCAGCCAACGCCGGGGTTATAATTCACCCCTCCACTTT.